Presented here are 23 T cell receptor beta chains from one specimen sequenced in a study of preoperative IRX-2 immunotherapy in early breast cancer. Noted treatment: preoperative locoregional IRX-2 cytokine immunotherapy. Produced via immunoSEQ multiplex PCR; TCRdb's table is partial and in-frame only. The sample yields tens of thousands of clones, approximately 84% seen once. Specimen: lymph node tissue, collected before IRX-2 immunotherapy. All receptors derive from a human donor with breast cancer.

The rearrangement joins TRBV28 to TRBJ2-3; 9 nucleotides agree with TRBD2. The V gene's germline CDR1 is MDHEN and CDR2 SYDVKM. The CDR3 extends over 14 amino acids. Unmatched junction bases numbered 1, after V lost 6 bases and J lost 0 bases. CDR3 sequence reads: CASRRGGSTDTQYF. CDR3 nucleotide sequence: TGTGCCAGCAGGCGGGGGGGTAGCACAGATACGCAGTATTTT. Combining the CDR3 with reference TRBV28 and TRBJ2-3 gives the whole variable domain DVKVTQSSRYLVKRTGEKVFLECVQDMDHENMFWYRQDPGLGLRLIYFSYDVKMKEKGDIPEGYSVSREKKERFSLILESASTNQTSMYLCASRRGGSTDTQYFGPGTRLTVL.

This rearrangement joins TRBV5-1 to TRBJ1-6; TRBD1 is a possible D gene (6 bases). The CDR3 totals 15 residues. The ends were cut back, 4 bases at V and 5 bases at J, with 13 bases in the middle. Per germline, CDR1 SGHRS and CDR2 YFSETQ. This chain's CDR3 is CASSTGQSNNSPLHF. CDR3 nucleotides: TGCGCCAGCAGCACTGGACAGTCCAATAATTCACCCCTCCACTTT.

The chain is built from TRBV6-8 and TRBJ2-1, with 8 bases lining up with TRBD2. V was clipped by 8 bases and J by 3 bases; unmatched bases: 9. The V gene's germline CDR1 is MNHGY and CDR2 SAAAGT. The length of the CDR3 is 15 residues. In DNA form, the CDR3 reads TGTGCCAGCCGCCCACCGGGACTAGTCTACAATGAGCAGTTCTTC. Translating gives CASRPPGLVYNEQFF.

In this sample, this clone turned up once. Here the CDR3 DNA reads TGTGCCAGCAGCCTCCGGGACCACACCTACAATGAGCAGTTCTTC. This sequence encodes CASSLRDHTYNEQFF. This chain uses TRBV11-3 with TRBJ2-1; D possibly uses TRBD1 or TRBD2 (5 bases each). V was clipped by 5 bases and J by 2 bases, with 13 bases between them. The germline gives CDR1 SGHNT, CDR2 YENEEA. The CDR3 length is 15 residues.

This chain uses TRBV11-3 with TRBJ1-6; D gene uncertain. CDR3 length equals 15 residues. Trimming pared 3 bases from V and 10 bases from J, leaving 16 bases between. The germline V gene has CDR1 SGHNT and CDR2 YENEEA. The CDR3 nucleotides read TGTGCCAGCAGCTTGATCTCGGGGATCAGATCACCCCTCCACTTT. As protein: CASSLISGIRSPLHF. The full variable domain, in which reference TRBV11-3 and TRBJ1-6 provide the parts outside the CDR3, is EAGVVQSPRYKIIEKKQPVAFWCNPISGHNTLYWYLQNLGQGPELLIRYENEEAVDDSQLPKDRFSAERLKGVDSTLKIQPAELGDSAVYLCASSLISGIRSPLHFGNGTRLTVT.

The chain uses TRBV19 and TRBJ1-1; no reliable D call. Trimming cost V 4 bases and J 0 bases, with 9 bases left between them. The CDR3 has 14 residues. Per the germline V gene, CDR1 is LNHDA and CDR2 is SQIVND (reference sequence). The CDR3 region is CASSRGVLNTEAFF. The CDR3 bases are TGTGCCAGTAGTAGAGGCGTCCTGAACACTGAAGCTTTCTTT.

This clone is a singleton in its sample. J is TRBJ2-1 and V is TRBV6-8; D gene unclear. The germline V gene has CDR1 MNHGY and CDR2 SAAAGT. This CDR3 spans 16 amino acids. Trimming cost V 6 bases and J 0 bases, with 15 bases left between them. The DNA for the CDR3 is TGTGCCAGCAGCCGCGCCTCCGGAAGCTCCTACAATGAGCAGTTCTTC. Amino acid sequence: CASSRASGSSYNEQFF.

This clone was picked up a small number of times. The genes are TRBV11-3 and TRBJ1-6; D is perhaps TRBD1 (6 bases). With 5 bases removed from V and 0 bases from J, the gap between germline ends came to 14 bases. The CDR3 loop spans 17 amino acids. Germline V CDR1 and CDR2: SGHNT, YENEEA. The CDR3: CASSKDSPSSYNSPLHF. The CDR3 region has the DNA TGTGCCAGCAGCAAGGACAGCCCGAGCTCCTATAATTCACCCCTCCACTTT.

The chain has TRBV6-8 and TRBJ2-7; no firm D call. CDR3 length: 13 residues. V lost 6 bases, J lost 0 bases, and 9 bases lay in between. Germline values: CDR1 MNHGY, CDR2 SAAAGT. The CDR3 DNA sequence: TGTGCCAGCAGGCAGCCAAGCTCCTACGAGCAGTACTTC. This encodes CASRQPSSYEQYF.

The chain carries TRBV11-3 and TRBJ2-7, with D perhaps matching TRBD1 or TRBD2 (5 bases each). The germline CDR1 and CDR2 sequences are SGHNT and YENEEA. CDR3 length: 16 amino acids. V was cut by 5 bases and J by 3 bases, with 20 bases left in between. CDR3 sequence (DNA): TGTGCCAGCAGCCCCCTTCGCCAGGGACGTGGCTACGAGCAGTACTTC. This gives the protein CASSPLRQGRGYEQYF.

The table lists this clone with a count of one. The chain uses TRBV6-8 and TRBJ1-6; no firm D call. The germline V gene has CDR1 MNHGY and CDR2 SAAAGT. The CDR3 spans 13 residues. The V end lost 5 bases, the J end lost 10 bases, and 12 bases lay between the germline ends. The CDR3 DNA reads as TGTGCCAGCAGTCGAATAGTAGGGTCACCCCTCCACTTT. This encodes CASSRIVGSPLHF.

The rearrangement uses TRBV19 and TRBJ1-2, with unresolved D. This CDR3 region has 12 residues. V shed 3 bases and J shed 7 bases, with 9 bases lying between them. The germline V gene encodes CDR1 LNHDA and CDR2 SQIVND (reference sequence). CDR3 DNA sequence: TGTGCCAGTAGTATGCTGGCAGTTGGCTACACCTTC. Translating gives CASSMLAVGYTF. The full variable domain, with the rest looked up from reference TRBV19 and TRBJ1-2, is DGGITQSPKYLFRKEGQNVTLSCEQNLNHDAMYWYRQDPGQGLRLIYYSQIVNDFQKGDIAEGYSVSREKKESFPLTVTSAQKNPTAFYLCASSMLAVGYTFGSGTRLTVV.

This chain links TRBV6-8 with TRBJ2-7, with TRBD2 matching 9 bases. The CDR3 covers 14 residues. Unmatched junction bases numbered 5, after V lost 6 bases and J lost 2 bases. The germline CDR1 and CDR2 sequences are MNHGY and SAAAGT. The CDR3 bases are TGTGCCAGCAGACCGGGACTAGCAACCTACGAGCAGTACTTC. It translates to CASRPGLATYEQYF.

The chain links TRBV5-1 to TRBJ1-4, with 10 positions matching TRBD1. The V gene end was trimmed by 0 bases and the J gene end by 8 bases; junction bases not matched to a gene: 7. CDR3 length equals 16 residues. Germline CDR1 reads SGHRS; CDR2 reads YFSETQ. CDR3 nucleotides: TGCGCCAGCAGCTTGGGACAGGGGGCAGGTTCGGAAAAACTGTTTTTT. Encoded protein: CASSLGQGAGSEKLFF.

The chain recombines TRBV23-1 with TRBJ1-1; D is possibly TRBD1 (6 bases). TRBV23-1 is noted as an ORF with a role that remains uncertain. This CDR3 has 13 amino acids. Trimming took off 6 bases at V and 5 bases at J, with 13 bases between the two ends. Written as DNA, the CDR3 is TGCGCCAGCAGCTTCCCCAGGGGAACTGAAGCTTTCTTT. Amino acids: CASSFPRGTEAFF.

CDR3 in DNA: TGTGCCAGCAGGCGGGACAGGGGACAAATATACGAGCAGTACTTC. It yields the protein CASRRDRGQIYEQYF. The chain combines TRBV28 with TRBJ2-7; 10 nucleotides match TRBD1. Germline CDR1 reads MDHEN; CDR2 reads SYDVKM. This CDR3 comprises 15 residues. Unmatched junction bases numbered 9, after V lost 6 bases and J lost 4 bases.

In this sample, this clone turned up once. The chain joins TRBV1 to TRBJ1-6. TRBV1 represents a pseudogene. The CDR3 runs 12 residues. The CDR3 reads CASSQVASPLHF. CDR3 nucleotide sequence: TGCGCCAGCAGCCAAGTCGCTTCACCCCTCCACTTT.

This sequence joins TRBV6-8 and TRBJ1-5, with unresolved D. Between the trimmed V and J ends, which lost 6 bases and 0 bases, there was a span of 3 bases. The CDR3 runs to 12 residues. CDR1 and CDR2 from the germline V gene are MNHGY and SAAAGT. The CDR3 DNA is TGTGCCAGCAGCGATAGCAATCAGCCCCAGCATTTT. This codes for CASSDSNQPQHF.

This clone was seen once. The J gene is TRBJ2-2, the V gene TRBV6-8, with no clear D. This CDR3 spans 12 amino acids. Trimming pared 7 bases from V and 2 bases from J, leaving 5 bases between. Per the germline V gene, CDR1 is MNHGY and CDR2 is SAAAGT. The CDR3 DNA is TGTGCCAGCACATACAACACCGGGGAGCTGTTTTTT. Protein product: CASTYNTGELFF.

The chain links TRBV6-8 to TRBJ1-5; 7 bases match TRBD1. V dropped 4 bases and J dropped 0; count of bases not matched to a gene: 6. This CDR3 comprises 16 residues. In germline, CDR1 is MNHGY, CDR2 SAAAGT. DNA of the CDR3: TGTGCCAGCAGTTCGGGACAGAGAAGTAGCAATCAGCCCCAGCATTTT. The encoded protein is CASSSGQRSSNQPQHF.

The chain is built from TRBV11-3 and TRBJ2-1; D may be TRBD1 or TRBD2 (5 bases each). There are 15 residues in the CDR3. Germline-derived CDR1 and CDR2 are SGHNT and YENEEA. Between the trimmed V and J ends, which lost 6 bases and 2 bases, there was a span of 14 bases. The CDR3 DNA reads as TGTGCCAGCAGTCGGGACCAGCAGGCCTACAATGAGCAGTTCTTC. As protein: CASSRDQQAYNEQFF. Looking up the rest from reference TRBV11-3 and TRBJ2-1 gives the full variable domain: EAGVVQSPRYKIIEKKQPVAFWCNPISGHNTLYWYLQNLGQGPELLIRYENEEAVDDSQLPKDRFSAERLKGVDSTLKIQPAELGDSAVYLCASSRDQQAYNEQFFGPGTRLTVL.

A few counts support this clone. The genes are TRBV6-8 and TRBJ2-7, with no clear D. The germline gives CDR1 MNHGY, CDR2 SAAAGT. This CDR3 comprises 13 residues. V lost 2 bases and J 7 bases, leaving 12 bases between the germline ends. CDR3 sequence reads: CASSYTSWEEQYF. CDR3 in DNA: TGTGCCAGCAGTTACACCTCATGGGAAGAGCAGTACTTC.

The gene calls are TRBV10-3 and TRBJ2-6; no clear D. The CDR3 covers 17 residues. Germline loops: CDR1 ENHRY, CDR2 SYGVKD. With 2 bases removed from V and 0 bases from J, the gap between germline ends came to 11 bases. The CDR3, as DNA: TGTGCCATCAGTGAGAGGGCAGGCAACTCTGGGGCCAACGTCCTGACTTTC. Translated: CAISERAGNSGANVLTF.